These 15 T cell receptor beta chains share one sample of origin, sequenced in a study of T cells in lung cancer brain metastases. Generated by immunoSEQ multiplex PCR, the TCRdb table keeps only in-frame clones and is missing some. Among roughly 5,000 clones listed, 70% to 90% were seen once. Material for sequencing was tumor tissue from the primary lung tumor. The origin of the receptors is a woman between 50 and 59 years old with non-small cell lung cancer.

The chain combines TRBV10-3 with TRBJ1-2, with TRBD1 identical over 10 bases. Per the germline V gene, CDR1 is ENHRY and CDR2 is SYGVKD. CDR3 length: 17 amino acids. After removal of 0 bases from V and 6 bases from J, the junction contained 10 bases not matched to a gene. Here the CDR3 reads CAISESMTGGASDGYTF. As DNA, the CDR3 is TGTGCCATCAGTGAGTCGATGACAGGGGGCGCTTCAGATGGCTACACCTTC.

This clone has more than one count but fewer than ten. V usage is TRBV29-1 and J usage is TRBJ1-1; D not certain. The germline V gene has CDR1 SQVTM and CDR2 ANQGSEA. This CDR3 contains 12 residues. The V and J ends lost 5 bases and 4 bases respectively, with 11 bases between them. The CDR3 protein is CSVLGDGTEAFF. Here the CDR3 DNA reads TGCAGCGTTCTCGGAGATGGCACTGAAGCTTTCTTT.

In DNA form, the CDR3 reads TGTGCCAGCACCACAGGGACGTCTGGGGCCAACGTCCTGACTTTC. Translated: CASTTGTSGANVLTF. The chain is built from TRBV11-2 and TRBJ2-6, with D perhaps TRBD1 (6 bases). This CDR3 has 15 amino acids. CDR1 is SGHAT and CDR2 is FQNNGV in the germline V gene. Trimming left V 7 bases short and J 1 base short, with 11 bases between. Combining the CDR3 with reference TRBV11-2 and TRBJ2-6 gives the whole variable domain EAGVAQSPRYKIIEKRQSVAFWCNPISGHATLYWYQQILGQGPKLLIQFQNNGVVDDSQLPKDRFSAERLKGVDSTLKIQPAKLEDSAVYLCASTTGTSGANVLTFGAGSRLTVL.

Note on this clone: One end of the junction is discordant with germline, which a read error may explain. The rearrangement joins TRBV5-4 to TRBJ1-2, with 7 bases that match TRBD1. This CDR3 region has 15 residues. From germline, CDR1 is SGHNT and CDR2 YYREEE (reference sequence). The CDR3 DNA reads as TGTGCCAGTAGCTTCGGGACAGCTGACAACTATGGCTACACCTTC. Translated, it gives CASSFGTADNYGYTF.

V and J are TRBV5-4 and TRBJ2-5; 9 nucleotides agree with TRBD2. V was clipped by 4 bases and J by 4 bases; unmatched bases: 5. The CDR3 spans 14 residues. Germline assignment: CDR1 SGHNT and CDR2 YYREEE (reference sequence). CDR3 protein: CASSTRGGPETQYF. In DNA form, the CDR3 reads TGTGCCAGCAGCACGCGGGGGGGTCCAGAGACCCAGTACTTC.

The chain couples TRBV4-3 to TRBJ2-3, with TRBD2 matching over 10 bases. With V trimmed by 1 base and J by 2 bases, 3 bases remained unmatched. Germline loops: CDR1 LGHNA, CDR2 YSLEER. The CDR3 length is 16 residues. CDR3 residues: CASSQGTSGFTDTQYF. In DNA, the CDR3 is TGCGCCAGCAGCCAAGGGACTAGCGGATTCACAGATACGCAGTATTTT.

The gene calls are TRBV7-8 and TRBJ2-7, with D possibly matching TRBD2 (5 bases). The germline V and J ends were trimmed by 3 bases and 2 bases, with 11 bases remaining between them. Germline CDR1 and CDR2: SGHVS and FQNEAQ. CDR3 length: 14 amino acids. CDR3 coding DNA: TGTGCCAGCAGCTTGGCGGACTCAGCCTACGAGCAGTACTTC. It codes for CASSLADSAYEQYF.

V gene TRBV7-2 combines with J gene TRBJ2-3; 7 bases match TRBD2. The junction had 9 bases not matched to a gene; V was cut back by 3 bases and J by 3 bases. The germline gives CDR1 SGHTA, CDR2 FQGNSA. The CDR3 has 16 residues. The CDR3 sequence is CASSFRGRERTDTQYF. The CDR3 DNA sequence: TGTGCCAGCAGCTTCAGAGGGAGGGAGAGAACAGATACGCAGTATTTT.

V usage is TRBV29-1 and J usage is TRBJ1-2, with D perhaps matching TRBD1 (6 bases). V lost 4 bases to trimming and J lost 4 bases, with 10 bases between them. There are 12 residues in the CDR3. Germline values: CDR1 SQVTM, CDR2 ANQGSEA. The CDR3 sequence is CSVGGAGYGYTF. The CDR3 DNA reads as TGCAGCGTTGGGGGGGCCGGCTATGGCTACACCTTC.

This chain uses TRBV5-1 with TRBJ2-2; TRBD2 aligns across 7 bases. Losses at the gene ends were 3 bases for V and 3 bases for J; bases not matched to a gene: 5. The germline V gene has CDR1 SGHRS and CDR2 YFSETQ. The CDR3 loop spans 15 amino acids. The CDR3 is CASSWTRADTGELFF. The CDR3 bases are TGCGCCAGCAGCTGGACTAGAGCGGACACCGGGGAGCTGTTTTTT.

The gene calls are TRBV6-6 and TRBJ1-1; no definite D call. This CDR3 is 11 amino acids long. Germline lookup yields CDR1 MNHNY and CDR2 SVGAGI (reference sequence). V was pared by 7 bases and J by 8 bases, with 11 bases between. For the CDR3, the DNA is TGTGCCAGCATAGGACGGATCGAAGCTTTCTTT. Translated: CASIGRIEAFF.

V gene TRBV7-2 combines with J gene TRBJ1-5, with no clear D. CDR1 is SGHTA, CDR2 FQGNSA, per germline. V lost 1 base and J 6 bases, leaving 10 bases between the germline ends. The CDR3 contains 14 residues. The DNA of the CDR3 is TGTGCCAGCAGCTTAGAATTGGGTTTTCAGCCCCAGCATTTT. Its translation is CASSLELGFQPQHF.

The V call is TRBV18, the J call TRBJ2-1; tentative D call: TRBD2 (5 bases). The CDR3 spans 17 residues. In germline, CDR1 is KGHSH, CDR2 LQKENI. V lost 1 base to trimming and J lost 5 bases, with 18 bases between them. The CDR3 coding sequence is TGTGCCAGCTCACCACAGATGGCTAGCATACTAGACAATGAGCAGTTCTTC. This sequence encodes CASSPQMASILDNEQFF.

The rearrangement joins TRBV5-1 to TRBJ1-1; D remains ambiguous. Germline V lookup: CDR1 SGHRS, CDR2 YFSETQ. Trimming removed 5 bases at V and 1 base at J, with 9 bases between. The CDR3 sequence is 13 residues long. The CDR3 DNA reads TGCGCCAGCAGATCCGATAGGAACACTGAAGCTTTCTTT. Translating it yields CASRSDRNTEAFF.

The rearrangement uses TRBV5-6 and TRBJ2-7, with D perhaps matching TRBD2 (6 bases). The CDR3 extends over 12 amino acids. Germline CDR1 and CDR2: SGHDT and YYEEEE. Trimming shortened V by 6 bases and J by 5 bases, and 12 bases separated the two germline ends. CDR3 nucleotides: TGTGCCAGCACCAAACGGGGGAACGAGCAGTACTTC. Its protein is CASTKRGNEQYF.